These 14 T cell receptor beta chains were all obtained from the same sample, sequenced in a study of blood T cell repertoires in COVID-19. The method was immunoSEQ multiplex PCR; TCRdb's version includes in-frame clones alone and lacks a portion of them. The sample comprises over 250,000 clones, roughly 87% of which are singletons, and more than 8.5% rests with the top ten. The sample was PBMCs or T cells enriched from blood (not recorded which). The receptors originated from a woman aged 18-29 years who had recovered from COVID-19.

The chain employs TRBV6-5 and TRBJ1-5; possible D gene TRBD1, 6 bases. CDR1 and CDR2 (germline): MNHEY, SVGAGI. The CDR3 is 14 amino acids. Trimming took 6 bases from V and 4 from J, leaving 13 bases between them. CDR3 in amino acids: CASSSGQINQPQHF. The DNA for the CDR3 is TGTGCCAGCAGCTCAGGACAGATTAATCAGCCCCAGCATTTT.

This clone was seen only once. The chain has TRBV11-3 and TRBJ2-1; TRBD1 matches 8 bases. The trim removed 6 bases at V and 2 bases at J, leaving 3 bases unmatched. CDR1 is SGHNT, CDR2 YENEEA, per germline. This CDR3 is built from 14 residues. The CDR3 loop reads CASSQTGAYNEQFF. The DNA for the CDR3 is TGTGCCAGCAGTCAGACAGGGGCCTACAATGAGCAGTTCTTC.

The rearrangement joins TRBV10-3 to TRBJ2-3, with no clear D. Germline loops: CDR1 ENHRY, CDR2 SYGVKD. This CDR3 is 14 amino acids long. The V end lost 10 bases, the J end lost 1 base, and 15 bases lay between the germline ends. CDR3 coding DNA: TGTGCCACCAGGCCGTTACTGGGCACAGATACGCAGTATTTT. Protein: CATRPLLGTDTQYF.

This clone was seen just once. The CDR3 sequence is CASKGLAGGGSYNEQFF. DNA of the CDR3: TGTGCCAGCAAGGGACTAGCGGGAGGCGGATCCTACAATGAGCAGTTCTTC. V usage is TRBV28 and J usage is TRBJ2-1, with TRBD2 matching over 15 bases. CDR1 is MDHEN and CDR2 is SYDVKM in the germline V gene. V was pared by 7 bases and J by 1 base, with 5 bases of the junction left unmatched. The CDR3 covers 17 residues.

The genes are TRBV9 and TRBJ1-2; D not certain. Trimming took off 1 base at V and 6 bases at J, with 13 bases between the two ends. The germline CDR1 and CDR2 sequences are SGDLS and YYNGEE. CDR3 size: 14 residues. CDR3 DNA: TGTGCCAGCAGCGTAATGCCCGGGTCAGATGGCTACACCTTC. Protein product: CASSVMPGSDGYTF. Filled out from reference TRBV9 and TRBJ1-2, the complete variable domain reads DSGVTQTPKHLITATGQRVTLRCSPRSGDLSVYWYQQSLDQGLQFLIQYYNGEERAKGNILERFSAQQFPDLHSELNLSSLELGDSALYFCASSVMPGSDGYTFGSGTRLTVV.

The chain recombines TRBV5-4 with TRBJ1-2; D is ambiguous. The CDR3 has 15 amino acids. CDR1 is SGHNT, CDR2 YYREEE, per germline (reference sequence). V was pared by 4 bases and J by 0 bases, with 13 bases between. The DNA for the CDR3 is TGTGCCAGCAGCATCCAAGGAGCGCCTAACTATGGCTACACCTTC. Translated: CASSIQGAPNYGYTF.

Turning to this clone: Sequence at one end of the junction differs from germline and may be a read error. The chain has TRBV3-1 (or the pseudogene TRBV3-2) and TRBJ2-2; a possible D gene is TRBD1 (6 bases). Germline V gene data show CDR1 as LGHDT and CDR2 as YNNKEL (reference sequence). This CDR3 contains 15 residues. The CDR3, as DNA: TGTGCCAGCAGGCGTACAGGGTCTATCACCAGGGAGCTGTTTTTT. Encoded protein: CASRRTGSITRELFF.

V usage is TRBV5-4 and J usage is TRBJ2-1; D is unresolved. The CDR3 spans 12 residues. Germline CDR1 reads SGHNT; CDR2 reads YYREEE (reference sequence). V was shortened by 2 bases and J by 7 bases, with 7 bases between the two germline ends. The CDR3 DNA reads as TGTGCCAGCAGCTTTTCGCGGAATGAGCAGTTCTTC. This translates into CASSFSRNEQFF.

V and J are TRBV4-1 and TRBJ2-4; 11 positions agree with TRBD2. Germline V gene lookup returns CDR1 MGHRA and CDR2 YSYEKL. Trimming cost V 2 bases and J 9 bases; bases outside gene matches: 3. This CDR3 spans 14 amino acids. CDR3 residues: CASSQTSGRGIQYF. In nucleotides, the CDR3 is TGCGCCAGCAGCCAAACTAGCGGGAGAGGCATTCAGTACTTC.

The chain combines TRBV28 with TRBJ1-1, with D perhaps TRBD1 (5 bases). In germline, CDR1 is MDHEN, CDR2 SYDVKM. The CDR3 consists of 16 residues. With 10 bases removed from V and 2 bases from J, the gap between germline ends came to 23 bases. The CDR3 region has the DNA TGTGCCATAACTACATCAGGGAATGAGATTAACACTGAAGCTTTCTTT. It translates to CAITTSGNEINTEAFF.

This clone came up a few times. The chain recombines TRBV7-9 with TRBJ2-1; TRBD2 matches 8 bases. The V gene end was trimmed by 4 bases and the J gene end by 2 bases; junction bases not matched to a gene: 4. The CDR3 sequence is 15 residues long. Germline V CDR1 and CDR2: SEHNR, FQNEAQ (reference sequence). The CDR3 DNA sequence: TGTGCCAGCAGCTATAGCGGGAAACCCTACAATGAGCAGTTCTTC. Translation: CASSYSGKPYNEQFF.

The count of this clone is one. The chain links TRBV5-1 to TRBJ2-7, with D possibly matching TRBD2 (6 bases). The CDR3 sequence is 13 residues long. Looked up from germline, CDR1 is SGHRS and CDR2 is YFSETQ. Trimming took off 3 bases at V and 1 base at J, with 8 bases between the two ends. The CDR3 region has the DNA TGCGCCAGCAGCTATGGGACTTCCTACGAGCAGTACTTC. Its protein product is CASSYGTSYEQYF. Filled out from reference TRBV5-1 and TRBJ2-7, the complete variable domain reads KAGVTQTPRYLIKTRGQQVTLSCSPISGHRSVSWYQQTPGQGLQFLFEYFSETQRNKGNFPGRFSGRQFSNSRSEMNVSTLELGDSALYLCASSYGTSYEQYFGPGTRLTVT.

CDR3 DNA: TGCGCCAGCAGAGAGCCTAGCGGAGCCAACACCGGGGAGCTGTTTTTT. Translated: CASREPSGANTGELFF. This sequence joins TRBV5-1 and TRBJ2-2; 7 positions agree with TRBD2. After removal of 5 bases from V and 2 bases from J, the junction contained 9 bases not matched to a gene. Germline CDR1 is SGHRS and CDR2 is YFSETQ. The CDR3 sequence is 16 residues long.

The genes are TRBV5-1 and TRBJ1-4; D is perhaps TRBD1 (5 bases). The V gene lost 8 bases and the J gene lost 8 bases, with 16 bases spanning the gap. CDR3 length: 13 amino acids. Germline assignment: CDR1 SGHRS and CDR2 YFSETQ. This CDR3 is CASTQNPGEKLFF. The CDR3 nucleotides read TGCGCCAGTACACAGAACCCAGGGGAAAAACTGTTTTTT. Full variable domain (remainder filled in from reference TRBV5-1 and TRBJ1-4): KAGVTQTPRYLIKTRGQQVTLSCSPISGHRSVSWYQQTPGQGLQFLFEYFSETQRNKGNFPGRFSGRQFSNSRSEMNVSTLELGDSALYLCASTQNPGEKLFFGSGTQLSVL.